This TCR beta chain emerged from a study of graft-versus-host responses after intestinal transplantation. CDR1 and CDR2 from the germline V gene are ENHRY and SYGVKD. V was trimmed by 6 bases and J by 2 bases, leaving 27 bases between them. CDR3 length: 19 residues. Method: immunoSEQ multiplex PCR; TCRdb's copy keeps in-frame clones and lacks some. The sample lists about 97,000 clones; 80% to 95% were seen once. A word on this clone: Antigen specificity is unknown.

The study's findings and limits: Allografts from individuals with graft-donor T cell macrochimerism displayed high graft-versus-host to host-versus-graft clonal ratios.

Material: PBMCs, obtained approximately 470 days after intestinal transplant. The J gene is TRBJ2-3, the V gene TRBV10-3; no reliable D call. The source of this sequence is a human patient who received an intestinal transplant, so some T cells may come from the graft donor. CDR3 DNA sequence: TGTGCCATCAGACCGGGCCCCAATTTGGTATTTGGTTCCACAGATACGCAGTATTTT. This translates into CAIRPGPNLVFGSTDTQYF.